The sequence of this T cell receptor beta chain was determined in a study of beta chain features in type 1 diabetes. Study-wide results and limits: Insertions were fewer and deletions more numerous at VDJ junctions in type 1 diabetes patients. Sequencing from cDNA could over-represent high-TCR-expressing cells. Across all four CD4+ subsets, people with type 1 diabetes showed modestly shorter TCRB CDR3s.

A note on this clone: Its antigen remains unidentified.

Germline CDR1 is SGHTA and CDR2 is FQGNSA. The CDR3 totals 15 residues. Trimming cost V 3 bases and J 2 bases; bases outside gene matches: 4. Since all of the isolated RNA was reverse transcribed, expressed TCRB transcripts were what got sequenced. This table comes from immunoSEQ multiplex PCR, and its TCRdb copy is limited to in-frame clones, with some not included. The sample includes more than 300,000 clones, roughly 12% of them seen just once. Sequenced sample: naive CD4+ T cells from blood. This chain connects TRBV7-2 to TRBJ2-5; 9 bases line up with TRBD2. The TCR was taken from a woman under 30 with type 1 diabetes. This CDR3 is CASSLTSGMQETQYF. CDR3 coding DNA: TGTGCCAGCAGCTTGACTAGCGGAATGCAAGAGACCCAGTACTTC.